These 21 T cell receptor beta chains share one sample of origin, sequenced in a study of metastatic and nonmetastatic thyroid tumors. None of the patients had undergone any treatment ahead of thyroid surgery. Using MiXCR, TCRdb reanalyzed the PCR reads. The repertoire holds about 24,000 clones, around an eighth seen once, with roughly an eighth in the top ten. Sequenced input: blood. The receptors were gathered from a female donor with papillary thyroid cancer or a benign thyroid nodule (not recorded which). Some clones in this sample may be carry-over from other donors' samples.

This clone was seen at least ten times. The CDR3 reads CASSWGRDRGPGNTIYF. The CDR3 coding sequence is TGTGCCAGCAGCTGGGGCCGGGACAGGGGTCCTGGAAACACCATATATTTT. V gene TRBV5-4 combines with J gene TRBJ1-3; 10 nucleotides agree with TRBD1. J was trimmed by 2 bases and V by 3 bases; bases with no gene match: 8. Germline CDR1 reads SGHNT; CDR2 reads YYREEE (reference sequence). This CDR3 has 17 residues.

The chain combines TRBV20-1 with TRBJ2-3; TRBD2 is a possible D gene (6 bases). V was pared by 3 bases and J by 0 bases, with 10 bases between. Germline V CDR1 and CDR2: DFQATT, SNEGSKA (reference sequence). The CDR3 is 14 amino acids. The DNA for the CDR3 is TGCAGTGCTAGGTGGGGGACTAGCACAGATACGCAGTATTTT. Amino acid sequence: CSARWGTSTDTQYF.

The chain recombines TRBV7-9 with TRBJ2-7; D remains ambiguous. The germline gives CDR1 SEHNR, CDR2 FQNEAQ (reference sequence). V shed 1 base and J shed 4 bases, with 11 bases lying between them. CDR3 length: 14 amino acids. The chain's CDR3 is CASSLGWGGYEQYF. The CDR3 DNA sequence: TGTGCCAGCAGCTTAGGCTGGGGTGGGTACGAGCAGTACTTC.

This clone was picked up many times. J is TRBJ2-5 and V is TRBV12-3 or TRBV12-4, with a tentative D call TRBD2 (6 bases). CDR3 size: 16 residues. With 1 base removed from V and 4 bases from J, the gap between germline ends came to 16 bases. The CDR3 DNA follows: TGTGCCAGCAGTTTAGTTTACGGGAGTTTAAGAGAGACCCAGTACTTC. Its translation is CASSLVYGSLRETQYF.

This clone appeared a few times. Relative to the germline gene, one junction end is altered; a read error may explain this. The chain combines TRBV28 with TRBJ2-2, with TRBD2 identical over 9 bases. This CDR3 contains 15 residues. Germline-derived CDR1 and CDR2 are MDHEN and SYDVKM. The CDR3 region has the DNA TGTGCCTGCAGCCGTAGCGGGAGTAAGTCCGGGGAGCTGTTTTTT. It codes for CACSRSGSKSGELFF. Full variable domain (remainder filled in from reference TRBV28 and TRBJ2-2): DVKVTQSSRYLVKRTGEKVFLECVQDMDHENMFWYRQDPGLGLRLIYFSYDVKMKEKGDIPEGYSVSREKKERFSLILESASTNQTSMYLCACSRSGSKSGELFFGEGSRLTVL.

This sequence joins TRBV20-1 and TRBJ2-1; unclear D gene. This CDR3 is 16 amino acids long. V lost 1 base and J lost 0, with 13 bases in between. From germline, CDR1 is DFQATT and CDR2 SNEGSKA (reference sequence). The DNA of the CDR3 is TGCAGTGCTAGAGTGCCACTCACGAGCTCCTACAATGAGCAGTTCTTC. This gives the protein CSARVPLTSSYNEQFF.

With regard to this clone: Its ends do not fully match the called genes, so a read error is possible. V gene TRBV11-2 combines with J gene TRBJ2-2; D not certain. The CDR3 consists of 16 residues. The germline gives CDR1 SGHAT, CDR2 FQNNGV. Here the CDR3 DNA reads TGTGCCAGCATCTTAAATTGTAACTCGAACACCGGGGAGCTGTTTTTT. Its translation: CASILNCNSNTGELFF.

In this sample, this clone is medium-sized (0.01 to 0.1%). The chain recombines TRBV3-1 with TRBJ2-7; 9 bases fit TRBD2. V lost 1 base to trimming and J lost 0 bases; unmatched junction nucleotides: 4. Germline values: CDR1 LGHDT, CDR2 YNNKEL (reference sequence). CDR3 length: 16 residues. The CDR3 coding sequence is TGTGCCAGCAGCCAAGGACTAGCGGATAGCTCCTACGAGCAGTACTTC. Protein product: CASSQGLADSSYEQYF.

This clone was counted between two and nine times. The chain uses TRBV19 and TRBJ1-1; the D is unclear. Trimming left V 4 bases short and J 2 bases short, with 8 bases between. Germline CDR1 LNHDA, CDR2 SQIVND (reference sequence). The CDR3 sequence is 13 residues long. CDR3 residues: CASSKPGNTEAFF. The CDR3 DNA reads as TGTGCCAGTAGTAAGCCGGGCAACACTGAAGCTTTCTTT.

This clone is deemed medium-sized (0.01 to 0.1%). V gene TRBV4-2 combines with J gene TRBJ2-1; TRBD2 agrees at 7 bases. V lost 0 bases and J lost 2; bases outside the gene matches: 4. Germline assignment: CDR1 LGHNA and CDR2 YNFKEQ. The CDR3 spans 16 residues. The CDR3 DNA reads as TGTGCCAGCAGCCAAGACGCGGGAGACCCCTACAATGAGCAGTTCTTC. Protein sequence: CASSQDAGDPYNEQFF.

This clone was seen many times. This may stem from a read error, because a much larger clone lies one nucleotide away. At the DNA level, this CDR3 is encoded by other sequences in the same sample as well. J is TRBJ2-3 and V is TRBV3-1; TRBD1 matches 8 bases. Germline V gene data show CDR1 as LGHDT and CDR2 as YNNKEL (reference sequence). This CDR3 spans 17 amino acids. The CDR3 is CASSQQTRTGRTDTQYF. CDR3 nucleotide sequence: TGTGCCAGCAGCCAACAAACCCGGACAGGGCGCACAGACACGCAGTATTTT.

This clone was counted ten times or more. This chain links TRBV5-1 with TRBJ2-1, with D possibly being TRBD1 (6 bases). The CDR3 length is 16 residues. Trimming pared 0 bases from V and 0 bases from J, leaving 10 bases between. Germline assignment: CDR1 SGHRS and CDR2 YFSETQ. The CDR3: CASSLEGDLSYNEQFF. The CDR3 region has the DNA TGCGCCAGCAGCTTGGAGGGGGATCTCTCCTACAATGAGCAGTTCTTC.

The rearrangement links TRBV15 to TRBJ1-6, with D unresolved. Germline V CDR1 and CDR2: LNHNV, YYDKDF (reference sequence). This CDR3 comprises 15 residues. V was pared by 1 base and J by 6 bases, with 10 bases between. The CDR3 loop reads CATSRVGEFNSPLHF. DNA of the CDR3: TGTGCCACCAGCAGAGTTGGGGAGTTTAATTCACCCCTCCACTTT.

This clone was detected ten times or more. The chain recombines TRBV5-1 with TRBJ2-3; TRBD1 matches at 7 bases. Unmatched junction bases numbered 7, after V lost 0 bases and J lost 6 bases. The CDR3 is made up of 15 amino acids. Per the germline V gene, CDR1 is SGHRS and CDR2 is YFSETQ. The CDR3 protein is CASSLDGQGEDTQYF. As DNA, the CDR3 is TGCGCCAGCAGCTTGGATGGCCAGGGGGAGGATACGCAGTATTTT.

This clone was seen a handful of times. A much larger clone differs from this one at a single base, so this may be a read error. The chain is built from TRBV2 and TRBJ2-1; D call uncertain. The CDR3 extends over 10 amino acids. The germline V gene has CDR1 SNHLY and CDR2 FYNNEI. CDR3 residues: CASSEGHANF. The CDR3 DNA reads TGTGCCAGCAGTGAAGGACATGCGAACTTC.

The V and J genes are TRBV5-1 and TRBJ2-1; 7 bases map to TRBD2. Trimming cost V 4 bases and J 4 bases; bases outside gene matches: 5. Per the germline V gene, CDR1 is SGHRS and CDR2 is YFSETQ. This CDR3 region has 14 residues. The CDR3 sequence is CASSLVAGYNEQFF. The CDR3 nucleotides read TGCGCCAGCAGCCTAGTAGCGGGTTACAATGAGCAGTTCTTC.

This clone has ten or more counts. This sequence joins TRBV6-2 or TRBV6-3 and TRBJ2-5; a possible D gene is TRBD2 (6 bases). CDR3 length: 13 residues. Per the germline V gene, CDR1 is MNHEY and CDR2 is SVGEGT. Trimming pared 6 bases from V and 4 bases from J, leaving 12 bases between. The CDR3 coding sequence is TGTGCCAGCAGGAAGACTAGTCTAGAGACCCAGTACTTC. Translated, it gives CASRKTSLETQYF.

This clone was observed many times. Other DNA sequences of this sample code for an identical CDR3. This chain uses TRBV11-2 with TRBJ1-5; D is perhaps TRBD1 (5 bases). Per the germline V gene, CDR1 is SGHAT and CDR2 is FQNNGV. V gave up 1 base and J gave up 11 bases, with 12 bases separating them. The CDR3 is 13 amino acids. Here the CDR3 reads CASSLGRGEAQHF. The CDR3 nucleotides read TGTGCCAGCAGCTTAGGACGGGGCGAGGCCCAGCATTTT. The whole variable domain, filled in from reference TRBV11-2 and TRBJ1-5, reads EAGVAQSPRYKIIEKRQSVAFWCNPISGHATLYWYQQILGQGPKLLIQFQNNGVVDDSQLPKDRFSAERLKGVDSTLKIQPAKLEDSAVYLCASSLGRGEAQHFGDGTRLSIL.

This clone was seen many times. This CDR3 is also generated by other DNA sequences in the sample. The V gene is TRBV3-1, the J gene TRBJ1-2; perhaps TRBD1 as D (5 bases). Germline values: CDR1 LGHDT, CDR2 YNNKEL (reference sequence). The CDR3 has 14 amino acids. The V and J ends lost 1 base and 4 bases respectively, with 10 bases between them. This CDR3 is CASSQGVGRYGYTF. CDR3 nucleotides: TGTGCCAGCAGCCAAGGGGTGGGACGCTATGGCTACACCTTC.

This clone was counted between two and nine times. The chain carries TRBV28 and TRBJ1-2; no definite D call. Germline V CDR1 and CDR2: MDHEN, SYDVKM. The ends were cut back, 7 bases at V and 7 bases at J, with 16 bases in the middle. This CDR3 comprises 13 residues. The CDR3 nucleotides read TGTGCCAGCACCTCCTGGAAGGATGGTGGCTACACCTTC. Translation gives CASTSWKDGGYTF.

In its sample, this clone was seen a few times. This sequence joins TRBV6-1 and TRBJ2-5, with TRBD2 identical over 7 bases. The germline gives CDR1 MNHNS, CDR2 SASEGT. Unmatched junction bases numbered 13, after V lost 4 bases and J lost 5 bases. This CDR3 spans 16 amino acids. CDR3 DNA: TGTGCCAGCAGTGCCCCTAGCGGTATAACTGGGGAGACCCAGTACTTC. Translating it yields CASSAPSGITGETQYF.